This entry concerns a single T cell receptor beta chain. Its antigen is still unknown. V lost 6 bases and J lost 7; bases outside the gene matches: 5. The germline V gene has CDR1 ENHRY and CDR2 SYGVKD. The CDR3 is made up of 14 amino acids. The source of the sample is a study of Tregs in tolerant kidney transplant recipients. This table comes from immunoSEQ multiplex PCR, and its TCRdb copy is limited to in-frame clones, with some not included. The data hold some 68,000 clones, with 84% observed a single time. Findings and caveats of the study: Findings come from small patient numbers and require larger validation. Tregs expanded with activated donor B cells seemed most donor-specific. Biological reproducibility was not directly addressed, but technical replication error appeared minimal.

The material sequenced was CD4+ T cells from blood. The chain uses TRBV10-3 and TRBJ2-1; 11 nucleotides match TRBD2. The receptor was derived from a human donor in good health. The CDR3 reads CAIRGLAEGNEQFF. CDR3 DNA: TGTGCCATCAGGGGACTAGCGGAGGGGAATGAGCAGTTCTTC.